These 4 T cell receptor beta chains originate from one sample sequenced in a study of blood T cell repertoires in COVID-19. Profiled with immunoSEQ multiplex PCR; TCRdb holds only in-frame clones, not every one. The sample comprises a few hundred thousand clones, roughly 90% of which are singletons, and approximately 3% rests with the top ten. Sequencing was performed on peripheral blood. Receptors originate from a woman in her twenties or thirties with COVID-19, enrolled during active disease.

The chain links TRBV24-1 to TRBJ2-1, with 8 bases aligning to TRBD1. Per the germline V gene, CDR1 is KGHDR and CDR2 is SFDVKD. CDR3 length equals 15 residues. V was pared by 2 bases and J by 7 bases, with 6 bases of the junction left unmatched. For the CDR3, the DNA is TGTGCCACCAGTGATTGGGGACAGGCCGTGAATGAGCAGTTCTTC. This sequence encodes CATSDWGQAVNEQFF.

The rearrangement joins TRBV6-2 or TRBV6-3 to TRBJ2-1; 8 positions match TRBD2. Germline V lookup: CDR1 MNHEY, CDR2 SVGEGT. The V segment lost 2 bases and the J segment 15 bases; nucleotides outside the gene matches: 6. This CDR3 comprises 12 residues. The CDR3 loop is CASSYGLAGVFF. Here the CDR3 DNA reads TGTGCCAGCAGTTACGGTCTAGCGGGTGTGTTCTTC.

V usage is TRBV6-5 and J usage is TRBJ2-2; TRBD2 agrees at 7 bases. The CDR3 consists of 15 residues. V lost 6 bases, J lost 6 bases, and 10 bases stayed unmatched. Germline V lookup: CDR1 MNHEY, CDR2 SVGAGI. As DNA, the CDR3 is TGTGCCAGCAGATTTCACTTGGGGGGGGCCGGGGAGCTGTTTTTT. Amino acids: CASRFHLGGAGELFF.

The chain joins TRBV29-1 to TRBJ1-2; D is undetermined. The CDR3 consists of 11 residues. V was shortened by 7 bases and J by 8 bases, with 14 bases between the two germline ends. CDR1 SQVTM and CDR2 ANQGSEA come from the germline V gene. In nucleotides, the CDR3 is TGCAGCGCGGGAGAGGGAGGGGGCTACACCTTC. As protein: CSAGEGGGYTF.